The 7 T cell receptor beta chains presented below share a single source sample, sequenced in a study of cytomegalovirus exposure and HLA in healthy donors. PCR used 60 Vbeta primers and 13 Jbeta primers. TCRdb's table, derived via immunoSEQ multiplex PCR, lists solely in-frame clones and lacks some. The data hold roughly 180,000 clones, with more than 70% observed a single time. The sample comprised PBMCs. The receptors originated from a young man in good health and CMV-seronegative.

This clone appeared a single time. The chain uses TRBV4-1 and TRBJ1-6; TRBD1 matches 7 bases. Per the germline V gene, CDR1 is MGHRA and CDR2 is YSYEKL. V lost 1 base to trimming and J lost 3 bases; unmatched junction nucleotides: 9. The CDR3 is 18 residues long. As DNA, the CDR3 is TGCGCCAGCAGCCAAGGGACCTCCGGGACAGTCTATAATTCACCCCTCCACTTT. It is translated as CASSQGTSGTVYNSPLHF.

This rearrangement joins TRBV28 to TRBJ2-7; TRBD1 matches at 8 bases. Germline trimming cut 1 base from V and 0 bases from J; bases unmatched to any gene: 2. CDR1 and CDR2 (germline): MDHEN, SYDVKM. CDR3 length: 15 amino acids. The CDR3 loop reads CASSLLDRGSYEQYF. CDR3 in DNA: TGTGCCAGCAGTTTATTAGACAGGGGCTCCTACGAGCAGTACTTC.

The CDR3 loop reads CASSLGLKEKLFF. DNA for the CDR3: TGCGCCAGCAGCCTGGGACTAAAGGAAAAACTGTTTTTT. The V call is TRBV5-1, the J call TRBJ1-4; possible D gene TRBD1, 5 bases. CDR1 is SGHRS and CDR2 is YFSETQ in the germline V gene. V lost 4 bases and J lost 8, with 12 bases in between. The CDR3 totals 13 residues.

V and J are TRBV5-4 and TRBJ2-7; D possibly corresponds to TRBD2 (6 bases). Looked up from germline, CDR1 is SGHNT and CDR2 is YYREEE (reference sequence). The CDR3 runs to 14 residues. Trimming removed 0 bases at V and 7 bases at J, with 14 bases between. CDR3 region: CASSLGGGMWEQYF. The CDR3 region has the DNA TGTGCCAGCAGCTTGGGCGGAGGGATGTGGGAGCAGTACTTC.

The rearrangement uses TRBV10-3 and TRBJ2-4; D is perhaps TRBD1 (7 bases). From germline, CDR1 is ENHRY and CDR2 SYGVKD. The CDR3 spans 17 residues. V was clipped by 3 bases and J by 0 bases, with 15 bases between them. CDR3 coding DNA: TGTGCCATCAGTGACCGAACAGGGGACTTAGCCAAAAACATTCAGTACTTC. Its protein product is CAISDRTGDLAKNIQYF.

The rearrangement joins TRBV9 to TRBJ1-4; possible D gene TRBD1, 5 bases. The CDR3 length is 14 residues. Germline CDR1 is SGDLS and CDR2 is YYNGEE. V shed 0 bases and J shed 8 bases, with 11 bases lying between them. Here the CDR3 DNA reads TGTGCCAGCAGCGTAGGGGGCCAGGAGGAAAAACTGTTTTTT. It encodes CASSVGGQEEKLFF.

The V and J genes are TRBV5-5 and TRBJ1-2; 9 positions agree with TRBD1. CDR3 length equals 15 residues. Trimming took 4 bases from V and 4 from J; bases not matched to a gene: 8. Germline assignment: CDR1 SGHKS and CDR2 YYEKEE (reference sequence). The CDR3 DNA follows: TGTGCCAGCAGCGTACCACAGGGGGCCCTCTATGGCTACACCTTC. This encodes CASSVPQGALYGYTF.